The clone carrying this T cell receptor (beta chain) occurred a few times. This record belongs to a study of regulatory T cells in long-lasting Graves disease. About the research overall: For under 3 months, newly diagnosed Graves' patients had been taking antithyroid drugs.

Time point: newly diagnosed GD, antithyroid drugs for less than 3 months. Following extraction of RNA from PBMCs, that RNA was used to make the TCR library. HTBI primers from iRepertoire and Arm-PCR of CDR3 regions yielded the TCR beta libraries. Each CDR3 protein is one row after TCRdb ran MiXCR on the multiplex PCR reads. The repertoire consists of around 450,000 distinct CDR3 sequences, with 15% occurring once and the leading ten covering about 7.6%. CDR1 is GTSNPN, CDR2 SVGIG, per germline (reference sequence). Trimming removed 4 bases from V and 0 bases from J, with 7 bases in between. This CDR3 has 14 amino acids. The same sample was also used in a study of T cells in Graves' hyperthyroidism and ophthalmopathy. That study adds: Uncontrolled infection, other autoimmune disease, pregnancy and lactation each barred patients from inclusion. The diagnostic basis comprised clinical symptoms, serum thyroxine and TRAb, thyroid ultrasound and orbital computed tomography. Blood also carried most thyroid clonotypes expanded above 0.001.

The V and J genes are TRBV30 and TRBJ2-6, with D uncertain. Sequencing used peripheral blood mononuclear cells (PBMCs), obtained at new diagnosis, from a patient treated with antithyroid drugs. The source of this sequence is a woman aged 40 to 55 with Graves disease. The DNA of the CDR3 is TGTGCCTGGACTGATTCCTCTGGGGCCAACGTCCTGACTTTC. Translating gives CAWTDSSGANVLTF. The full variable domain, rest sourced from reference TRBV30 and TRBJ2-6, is SQTIHQWPATLVQPVGSPLSLECTVEGTSNPNLYWYRQAAGRGLQLLFYSVGIGQISSEVPQNLSASRPQDRQFILSSKKLLLSDSGFYLCAWTDSSGANVLTFGAGSRLTVL.